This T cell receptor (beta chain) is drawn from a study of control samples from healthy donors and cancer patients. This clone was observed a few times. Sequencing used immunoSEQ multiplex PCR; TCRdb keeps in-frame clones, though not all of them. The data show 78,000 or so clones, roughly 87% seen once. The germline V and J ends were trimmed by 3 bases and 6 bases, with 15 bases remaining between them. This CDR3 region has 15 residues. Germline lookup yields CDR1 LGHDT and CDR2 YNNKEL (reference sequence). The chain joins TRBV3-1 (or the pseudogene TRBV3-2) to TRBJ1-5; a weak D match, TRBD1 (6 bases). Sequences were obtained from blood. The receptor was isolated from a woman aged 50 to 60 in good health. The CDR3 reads CASSQGWVQGQPQHF. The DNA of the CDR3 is TGTGCCAGCAGCCAGGGATGGGTACAGGGTCAGCCCCAGCATTTT.